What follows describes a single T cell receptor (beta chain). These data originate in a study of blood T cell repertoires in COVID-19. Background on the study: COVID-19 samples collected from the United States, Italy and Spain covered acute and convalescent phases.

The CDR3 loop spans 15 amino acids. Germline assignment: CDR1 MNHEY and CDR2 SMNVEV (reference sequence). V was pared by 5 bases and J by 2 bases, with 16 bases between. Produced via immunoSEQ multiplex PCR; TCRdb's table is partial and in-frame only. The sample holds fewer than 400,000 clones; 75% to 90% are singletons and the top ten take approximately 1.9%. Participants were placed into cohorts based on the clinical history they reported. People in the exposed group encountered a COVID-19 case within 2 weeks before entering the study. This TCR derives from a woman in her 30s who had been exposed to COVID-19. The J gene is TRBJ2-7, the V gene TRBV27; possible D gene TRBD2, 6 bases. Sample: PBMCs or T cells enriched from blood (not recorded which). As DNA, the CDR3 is TGTGCCAGCAGTATCTCGCCGGACTATCCCTACGAGCAGTACTTC. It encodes CASSISPDYPYEQYF.